This T cell receptor (beta chain) was observed in a study of T cells in Graves' hyperthyroidism and ophthalmopathy. Overall study context: At the time of initial diagnosis and before any treatment, peripheral blood was collected.

Hyperthyroidism, newly diagnosed and lasting under 2 months, affected patients aged 18 to 65. Source material for PBMCs was less than 12 ml fresh peripheral blood. About this clonotype: What it binds is not known. The junction departs from germline at one end; a sequencing error may be responsible.

Germline V gene sequence: CDR1 SQVTM, CDR2 ANQGSEA. The CDR3 consists of 14 residues. TCR beta CDR3 region amplification was performed from RNA transcripts. The HTBI primer set served for first-round RT-PCR of the TCR CDR3. MiXCR, run by TCRdb on the multiplex PCR reads, gives a single entry per CDR3 protein. The sample consists of roughly 100,000 distinct CDR3 sequences, around 50% of them appearing once. Study-wide results and caveats: From stable hyperthyroidism, ophthalmopathy was separated by a 13 V-J model.

Sequenced sample: blood. The receptor's source is a woman between 40 and 55 years old with Graves' hyperthyroidism. The rearrangement links TRBV29-1 to TRBJ2-6; a possible D gene is TRBD2 (6 bases). The CDR3 DNA reads TGCAGCGTTATAGGGACTGGCGATGGTAACACTGAAGCTTTC. Translation gives CSVIGTGDGNTEAF.